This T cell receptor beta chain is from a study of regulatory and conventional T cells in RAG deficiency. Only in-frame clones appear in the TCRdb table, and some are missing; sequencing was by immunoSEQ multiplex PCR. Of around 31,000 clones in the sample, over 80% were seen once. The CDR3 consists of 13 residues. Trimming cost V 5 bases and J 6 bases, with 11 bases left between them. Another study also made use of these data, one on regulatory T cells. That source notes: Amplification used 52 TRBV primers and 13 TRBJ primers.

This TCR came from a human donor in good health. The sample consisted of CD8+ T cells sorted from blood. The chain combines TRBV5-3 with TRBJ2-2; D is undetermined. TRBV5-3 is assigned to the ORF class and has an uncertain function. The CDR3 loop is CARSLDGPGELFF. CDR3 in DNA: TGTGCCAGAAGTCTCGATGGCCCCGGGGAGCTGTTTTTT.